This T cell receptor beta chain appears in the sequencing data of a study of tumor-infiltrating lymphocytes in primary liver carcinoma. Study at large: Between about 4 and 11 cm across, the tumors were all of stage T1-T3 N0M0.

Worth noting for this clonotype: One end of the junction fails to match germline, which may point to a read error.

The germline CDR1 and CDR2 sequences are SGHAT and FQNNGV. The CDR3 runs 15 residues. The authors made TCR beta cDNA from 500 ng total RNA with a constant-region primer. TCR beta libraries came from three nested multiplex PCR rounds using slightly modified ARM-PCR. Two initial PCR rounds of about 10 cycles each paired TRBV1-TRBV30 forward primers with a C-beta reverse primer. TCRdb re-called the multiplex PCR reads through MiXCR, storing one row per CDR3 protein. The data hold 45,000 to 65,000 distinct CDR3 sequences, with 70% to 80% observed a single time. Taking about 18-32 mg of unsorted bulk tissue, the authors co-extracted RNA and DNA.

Sequencing input: liver tumor tissue from sampling region 5. This sample's subset: tumor region T5, tumor centre. V usage is TRBV11-2 and J usage is TRBJ2-5, with a weak D call TRBD2 (5 bases). The TCR was taken from a man in his forties or fifties with primary liver carcinoma and hepatitis B virus infection. The CDR3 DNA reads TGTGCCAGTAGCGCAGTCGGGCTAGTCCCAGAGATCCAGTACTTC. Translation gives CASSAVGLVPEIQYF. Full variable domain (remainder filled in from reference TRBV11-2 and TRBJ2-5): EAGVAQSPRYKIIEKRQSVAFWCNPISGHATLYWYQQILGQGPKLLIQFQNNGVVDDSQLPKDRFSAERLKGVDSTLKIQPAKLEDSAVYLCASSAVGLVPEIQYFGPGTRLLVL.